This TCR beta chain is from a study of cytomegalovirus exposure and HLA in healthy donors. Germline trimming cut 4 bases from V and 7 bases from J; bases unmatched to any gene: 14. This CDR3 is 17 amino acids long. Germline V gene sequence: CDR1 SGDLS, CDR2 YYNGEE. The study ran its PCR with 60 Vbeta and 13 Jbeta primers. Repertoires were generated with immunoSEQ multiplex PCR, while TCRdb's copy carries only in-frame clones and drops some. The table shows over 55,000 clones, with around two thirds occurring only once. The sample was PBMCs. The receptor was derived from a woman in her fifties or sixties in good health and CMV-seropositive. This sequence joins TRBV9 and TRBJ2-2; 9 bases are shared with TRBD2. CDR3 sequence (DNA): TGTGCCAGCAGCCCCGGGGCGGGGGGGCCGTTTAACGGGGAGCTGTTTTTT. Its translation: CASSPGAGGPFNGELFF.